This T cell receptor beta chain was recovered during a study of monozygotic twins with inflammatory bowel disease. Germline CDR1 and CDR2: MNHNS and SASEGT. The CDR3 totals 15 residues. Findings and limits, study-wide: Subtypes among T cells remained indistinguishable. No repertoire similarity difference was seen between concordant and discordant twins; power was possibly limited. Variability in patient repertoires may have come partly from differing immunosuppressive treatments.

Each of the TCR libraries took about 4,000 ng of total RNA. TCRdb re-called the 5' RACE reads, yielding one record per CDR3 amino acid sequence without DNA. The sample table includes about 380,000 distinct CDR3 sequences. As concerns this clonotype: Its antigen is still unknown.

Sample: blood. This sequence was found in a human donor with ulcerative colitis or Crohn's disease, or a healthy co-twin of an affected twin (not recorded which). The chain combines TRBV6-1 with TRBJ1-1; TCRdb calls TRBD1, which cannot be checked without DNA. The CDR3 sequence is CASSSGTGSNTEAFF.